This T cell receptor beta chain was sequenced for a study of tumor-infiltrating lymphocytes in localized non-small cell lung cancer. Study information: Each patient gave resected tumor and non-adjacent uninvolved lung tissue. Study findings and constraints: Compared with uninvolved lung, tumors showed higher T cell infiltration by TCRbeta sequencing. Available tissue quantity limited TCR sequencing to a patient subset. Different pieces of the same tissue went to different assays, confounding technical variation with intratumor heterogeneity.

TCRdb's table, derived via immunoSEQ multiplex PCR, lists solely in-frame clones and lacks some. The sample carries about 16,000 clones, roughly 69% recorded once. The CDR3 spans 12 residues. Germline-derived CDR1 and CDR2 are LNHDA and SQIVND (reference sequence). V was pared by 6 bases and J by 5 bases, with 10 bases between. Concerning this clone: Its antigen is unidentified.

The sequenced sample was lung tumor tissue. The V call is TRBV19, the J call TRBJ1-1; unclear D gene. The clonotype originates from a human donor with non-small cell lung cancer. As DNA, the CDR3 is TGTGCCAGTAGCTTACTGGAAACTGAAGCTTTCTTT. Translated, it gives CASSLLETEAFF.